This T cell receptor beta chain emerged from a study of T cell responses to AZD1222 COVID-19 vaccine. Method: immunoSEQ multiplex PCR; TCRdb's copy keeps in-frame clones and lacks some. The top ten hold about 6% of the sample, which has about 84,000 clones, around 84% seen once. Second doses were pooled across both intervals (about 4 or about 12 weeks). This CDR3 is 16 amino acids long. Deletions cut 3 bases from V and 1 base from J, with 15 bases between. From germline, CDR1 is SGHDT and CDR2 YYEEEE. The chain links TRBV5-6 to TRBJ2-3; D might be TRBD1 or TRBD2, each matching 5 bases. The sequencing here drew on peripheral blood, taken 28 days after the second AZD1222 dose. The sequence derives from an adult who received the AZD1222 COVID-19 vaccine. The CDR3 coding sequence is TGTGCCAGCAGCTGGATGGTCCTGGGGGGCACAGATACGCAGTATTTT. It is translated as CASSWMVLGGTDTQYF.